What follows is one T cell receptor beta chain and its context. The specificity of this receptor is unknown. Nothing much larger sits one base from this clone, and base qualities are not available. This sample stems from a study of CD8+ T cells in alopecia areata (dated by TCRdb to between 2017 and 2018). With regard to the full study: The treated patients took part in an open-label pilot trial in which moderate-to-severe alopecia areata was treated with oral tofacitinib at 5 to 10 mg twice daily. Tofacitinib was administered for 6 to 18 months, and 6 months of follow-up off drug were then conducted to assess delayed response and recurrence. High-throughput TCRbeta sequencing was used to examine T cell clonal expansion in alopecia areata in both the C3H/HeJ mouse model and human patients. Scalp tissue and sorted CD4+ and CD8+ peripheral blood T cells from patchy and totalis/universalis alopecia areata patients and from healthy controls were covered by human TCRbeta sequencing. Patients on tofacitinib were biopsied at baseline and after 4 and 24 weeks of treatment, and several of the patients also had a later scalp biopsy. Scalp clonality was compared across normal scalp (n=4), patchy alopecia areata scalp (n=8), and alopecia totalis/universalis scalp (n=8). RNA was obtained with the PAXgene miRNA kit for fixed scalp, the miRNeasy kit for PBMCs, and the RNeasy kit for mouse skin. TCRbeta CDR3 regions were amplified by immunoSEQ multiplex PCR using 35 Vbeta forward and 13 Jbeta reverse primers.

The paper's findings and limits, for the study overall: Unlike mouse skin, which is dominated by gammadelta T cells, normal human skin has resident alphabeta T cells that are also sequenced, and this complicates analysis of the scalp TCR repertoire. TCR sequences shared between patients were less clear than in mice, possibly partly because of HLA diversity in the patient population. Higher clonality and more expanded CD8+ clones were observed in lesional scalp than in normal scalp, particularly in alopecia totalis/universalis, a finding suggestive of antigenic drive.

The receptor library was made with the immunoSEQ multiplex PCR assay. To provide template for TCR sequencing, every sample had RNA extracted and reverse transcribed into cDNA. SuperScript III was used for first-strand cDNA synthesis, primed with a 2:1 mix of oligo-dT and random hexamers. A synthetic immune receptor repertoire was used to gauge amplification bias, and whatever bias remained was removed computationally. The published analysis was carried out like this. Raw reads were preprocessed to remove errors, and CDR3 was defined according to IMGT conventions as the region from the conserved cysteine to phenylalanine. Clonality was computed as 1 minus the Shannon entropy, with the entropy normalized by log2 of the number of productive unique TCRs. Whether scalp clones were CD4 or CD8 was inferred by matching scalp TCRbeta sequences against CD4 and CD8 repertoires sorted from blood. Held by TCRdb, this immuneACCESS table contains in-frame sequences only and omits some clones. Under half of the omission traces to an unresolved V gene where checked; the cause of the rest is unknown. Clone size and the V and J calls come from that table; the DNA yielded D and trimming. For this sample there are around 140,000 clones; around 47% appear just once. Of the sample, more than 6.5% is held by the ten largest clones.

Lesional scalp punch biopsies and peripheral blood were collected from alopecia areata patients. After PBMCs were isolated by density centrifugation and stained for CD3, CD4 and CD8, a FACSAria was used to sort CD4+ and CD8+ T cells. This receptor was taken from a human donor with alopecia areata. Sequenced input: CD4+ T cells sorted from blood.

The CDR3 reads CSARPAGDTGELFF. The DNA reads as follows: TGCAGCGCCCGTCCAGCGGGAGACACCGGGGAGCTGTTTTTT. The chain links TRBV29-1 with TRBJ2-2; TRBD2 agrees with 8 junctional bases. As encoded in the germline V gene, CDR1 is SQVTM while CDR2 is ANQGSEA. Relative to germline, V is missing 7 bases and J is missing 3 bases, with 7 bases of the junction outside any gene match. CDR3 length: 14 amino acids, cysteine to phenylalanine. The retained sequence is limited to the CDR3, 42 bases, with the frame set at the first base.